This TCR beta chain was sequenced during a study of cytomegalovirus exposure and HLA in healthy donors (dated by TCRdb to the late 2010s). Some background on the complete study: An earlier analysis of some 620 of the donors reported about 300 Gb of sequence data and 117 million unique TCR beta sequences obtained from around 170 million T cells. Roughly 300 gigabases of sequencing data and around 90 million unique TCR sequences made up an early release that covered fewer than 650 HLA-typed donors. The genetic ancestry cluster associated with self-reported Caucasian donors included 81% of the roughly 400 genotyped donors. The study aimed to test whether cataloging public T cell receptors could reveal signatures of past pathogen exposure. Using immunosequencing, the study profiled T cell repertoires from 500 to 800 subjects and related those repertoires to cytomegalovirus serostatus. A separate validation cohort of over 95 different subjects was used in addition to the approximately 700-subject first cohort. To predict cytomegalovirus infection status, the study combined high-throughput TCR immunosequencing, statistical association of individual TCRs with disease status, and machine learning. To study patterns of TCR occurrence, a later analysis re-analyzed previously published TCR beta repertoires from 666 donors and added high-resolution HLA genotyping. Rather than drawing on any new phenotypic data, the later analysis identified candidate immune exposures from TCR beta sequences and the way those sequences occurred across donors. An earlier analysis of several hundred of the donors applied high-throughput TCR beta sequencing to assess whether each TCR beta V gene segment acted as functional or pseudogenic. Donor age, sex, ethnicity and CMV serostatus were compiled alongside the repertoire data. In a later genetic analysis, genome-wide SNP genotypes for about 55% of the roughly 670 donors were used, and that subset was treated as a discovery cohort. All discovery cohort repertoires had been generated using a single sequencing platform. Both class I and class II loci were covered by HLA typing, at four-digit resolution. The number of donors typed differed by locus, with about 629-640 for A, B, C, DRB1 and DQB1, more than 500 for DQA1, 600 to 610 for DPA1, and some 440 for DPB1. Roughly five DR-DQ haplotypes were treated as single units for association and clustering because of strong linkage in the cohort. Among about 360 genotyped donors of the cohort, an average of approximately 240,000 unique TCR beta nucleotide sequences were sequenced per donor, roughly 18% of them non-productive.

The cohort was made up of hundreds of healthy bone marrow donors. At the time of sampling, all cohort members were nominally healthy, though unrecorded immune exposures were likely present. The donor tested CMV seronegative and was one of the 352 seronegative cohort members. A peripheral blood sample was provided by each donor, and peripheral blood mononuclear cells were used for TCR beta sequencing. Genomic DNA extraction from the blood cell samples was performed with the Qiagen DNeasy Blood Extraction Kit. Receptor libraries were prepared by the immunoSEQ multiplex PCR assay. For the multiplex PCR, a mixture combining 60 forward primers for TCR Vbeta segments and 13 reverse primers for TCR Jbeta segments was used. A multiplex PCR assay on genomic DNA amplified the CDR3 region of rearranged TCR beta genes. The Illumina HiSeq System was used to sequence the amplified TCR beta libraries as 87-base-pair reads. Under the source paper's analysis protocol: A later analysis counted about 80 million unique TCR beta chains across the 550 to 700 repertoires, and 9 million to 14 million of these chains were shared by at least two donors. A nearest-neighbor algorithm error-corrected the raw reads and collapsed the reads into unique sequences, merging closely related sequences to remove PCR and sequencing errors. Alignment of CDR3 sequences to IMGT reference sequences was used to assign V, D and J gene segments. For a sequence to be retained, a match of at least six nucleotides was required to both a V gene segment and a J gene segment. Rearrangements were called productive when the CDR3 lacked stop codons and stayed in frame with V and J; all others were non-productive. Following IMGT convention, CDR3 was defined as the stretch from the second conserved V-encoded cysteine up to the conserved J-encoded phenylalanine. In an earlier analysis of more than 550 of the donors, sequences lacking an unambiguous match to a single V gene segment were excluded. An earlier analysis of over 450 of the donors classified V segments as functional when productive rearrangements were above 56.7% and as segregating when the standard deviation between donors was above 5%. A statistical classification framework was built for diagnosing cytomegalovirus status from the catalog of TCR beta chain sequences. V and J gene assignment, in a later analysis, came from comparing TCR nucleotide sequences with IMGT/GENE-DB human TR gene sequences. Using the TCRdist pipeline, a later analysis assigned CDR3 sequences along with most-parsimonious VDJ recombination scenarios. In a later analysis, each TCR beta chain was defined by its CDR3 amino acid sequence together with its V-gene family, and reads lacking a unique V-gene family were excluded. To address suspected cross-contamination and a sequencing artifact, a later analysis removed a few hundred highly shared, low-generation-probability nucleotide sequences. For each public chain, a later analysis derived a clonal expansion index from normalized ranks of inferred template counts within each repertoire. A later analysis computed generation probabilities with a VDJ recombination model fitted to out-of-frame rearrangements, and checked the results against IGoR. In a later analysis, hypergeometric tests were used to score TCR-TCR, TCR-HLA and TCR-CMV co-occurrence, with a repertoire-size bias correction applied to TCR pairs. A later analysis estimated false discovery rates by permuting HLA or CMV assignments 20 times. In a later analysis, co-occurring TCRs were grouped using DBSCAN, and TCRdist sequence similarity was added for clustering within HLA-allele-positive subsets. For co-occurrence clustering, repertoires with fewer than 30,000 or more than 120,000 public chains were excluded, along with 4 to 6 repertoires with anomalous nucleotide sharing. Held by TCRdb, this immuneACCESS table contains in-frame sequences only and omits some clones. Under half of the omission traces to an unresolved V gene where checked; the cause of the rest is unknown. V, J and clone size derive from that table, while D and trimming were established from the DNA sequence. The sample data list fewer than 250,000 clones, and approximately 80% of these were observed just once. The ten top clones hold approximately 1.5% of the sample.

Concerning this clone: Its antigen remains undetermined. No base quality information exists; no much larger clone differs at one position.

Overall study outcomes, separate from this receptor: In an earlier analysis of 587 of the donors, most TCR beta V segments were observed in productive rearrangements about 90% or about 30% of the time, broadly matching IMGT annotations. The authors suggested that the approach could potentially be generalized to other disease states and immunological phenotypes. Assigning TCR associations to individual alleles was difficult when HLA alleles, especially DR and DQ, strongly co-occurred. Because HLA typing was missing for some donors at each locus, association tests included only the typed subset. An association between a missense DCLRE1C variant and V-gene and J-gene trimming of TCR beta chains was found in a later genetic analysis and replicated in an independent cohort. A cluster of highly shared sequence variants was judged likely to be a technical artifact of the sequencing pipeline. Correlated functional status among segregating V segments might be attributable to linkage disequilibrium, but an unknown experimental factor could not be ruled out. Because counts were too low, seventeen rarely observed V segments, including chromosome 9 orphons, were excluded from the earlier analysis of roughly 580 of the donors. A later analysis found that TCR association rates varied across HLA loci, with DRB1 alleles showing the most associated TCRs and HLA-C alleles the fewest. According to a later analysis, parvovirus B19, influenza, CMV and Epstein-Barr virus appeared linked to several top co-occurrence clusters. In a later analysis, most CMV-associated TCR beta chains were found to appear HLA-restricted, with HLA associations seemingly driven largely by CMV exposure. A later analysis associated about 16,000 TCR beta sequences with specific HLA alleles at a false discovery rate of 0.05. Compared with equally common non-associated chains, HLA-associated TCR beta chains in a later analysis were more clonally expanded and had lower generation probabilities. Some IMGT-functional V segments, including TRBV6-2 and TRBV6-3, could not be told apart with the 87-base-pair reads, so those segments were excluded. In vitro tests confirmed that a few of the cytomegalovirus-associated TCR beta chains recognize cytomegalovirus antigens. This cohort had only TCR beta chains sequenced, and the lack of alpha or paired-chain data limited which features could be detected. In both the original and validation cohorts, the classifier was reported to diagnose cytomegalovirus status with high specificity and sensitivity. A further reported finding was that TCR beta sequences accurately predicted the HLA-A and HLA-B alleles for most subjects in the first cohort. In a later genetic analysis, fewer N-insertions in productive TCRs were reported among donors in an Asian-associated ancestry cluster than the roughly 640-donor mean. The study gave a list of 150 to 200 TCR beta chains associated with cytomegalovirus. Across donors, most TCR sequences were observed very rarely, whereas some public TCRs were present in many individuals. CMV serostatus was the only immune exposure information available for the cohort. Sequencing depth was assumed to be roughly uniform across donors in the presence/absence analyses, though that assumption may not hold.

Trimming takes 0 bases off V and 1 base off J; junction bases not matched to a gene: 11. From a lookup of the germline V gene, CDR1 and CDR2 are SGHTA and FQGNSA. Counted from cysteine to phenylalanine, this CDR3 has 18 amino acids. The DNA shown is the 54-base CDR3, in frame from base 1. The TCR originated in a girl aged 5-17 years in good health and CMV-seronegative. The sample was PBMCs. The rearranged segments are TRBV7-2 and TRBJ2-5; TRBD2 fits 7 bases in the junction. The nucleotide sequence is given as TGTGCCAGCAGCTTAGCTCGCTTGAGCGGGGCGAGCCAAGAGACCCAGTACTTC. It specifies CASSLARLSGASQETQYF.